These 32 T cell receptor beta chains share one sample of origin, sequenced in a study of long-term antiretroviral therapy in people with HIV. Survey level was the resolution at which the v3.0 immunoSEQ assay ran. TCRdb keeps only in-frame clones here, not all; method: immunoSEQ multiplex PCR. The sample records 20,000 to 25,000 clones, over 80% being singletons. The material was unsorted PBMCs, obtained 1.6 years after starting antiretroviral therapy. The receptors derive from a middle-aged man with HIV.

CDR3 sequence reads: CAGENPPGNSPLHF. The DNA of the CDR3 is TGTGCCGGCGAGAACCCCCCGGGGAATTCACCCCTCCACTTT. This chain uses TRBV6-6 with TRBJ1-6; the D is unclear. The germline gives CDR1 MNHNY, CDR2 SVGAGI (reference sequence). With 11 bases removed from V and 7 bases from J, the gap between germline ends came to 18 bases. CDR3 length: 14 amino acids.

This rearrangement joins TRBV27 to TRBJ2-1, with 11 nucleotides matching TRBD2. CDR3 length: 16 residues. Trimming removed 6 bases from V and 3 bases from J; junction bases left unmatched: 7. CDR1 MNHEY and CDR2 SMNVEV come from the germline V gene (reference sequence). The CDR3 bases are TGTGCCAGCAGCCGACAGGGGACTAGCGGCTACAATGAGCAGTTCTTC. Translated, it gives CASSRQGTSGYNEQFF.

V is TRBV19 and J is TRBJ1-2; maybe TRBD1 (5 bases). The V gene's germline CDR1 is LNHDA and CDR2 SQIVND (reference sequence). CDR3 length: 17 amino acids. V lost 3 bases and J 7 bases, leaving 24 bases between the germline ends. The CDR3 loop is CASSIGRVSGGSSGYTF. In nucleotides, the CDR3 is TGTGCCAGTAGTATCGGACGGGTCTCGGGGGGTTCATCTGGCTACACCTTC.

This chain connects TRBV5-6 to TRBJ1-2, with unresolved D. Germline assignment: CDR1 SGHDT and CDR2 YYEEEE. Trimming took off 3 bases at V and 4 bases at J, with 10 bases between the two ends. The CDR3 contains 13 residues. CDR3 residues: CASSSWQPYGYTF. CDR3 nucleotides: TGTGCCAGCAGCTCCTGGCAGCCCTATGGCTACACCTTC.

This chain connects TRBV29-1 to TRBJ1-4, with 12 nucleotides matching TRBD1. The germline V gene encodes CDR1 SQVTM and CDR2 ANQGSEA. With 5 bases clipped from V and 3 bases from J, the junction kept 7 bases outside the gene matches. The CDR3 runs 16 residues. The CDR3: CSVSGTGGASNEKLFF. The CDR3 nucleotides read TGCAGCGTTTCCGGGACAGGGGGCGCCTCTAATGAAAAACTGTTTTTT.

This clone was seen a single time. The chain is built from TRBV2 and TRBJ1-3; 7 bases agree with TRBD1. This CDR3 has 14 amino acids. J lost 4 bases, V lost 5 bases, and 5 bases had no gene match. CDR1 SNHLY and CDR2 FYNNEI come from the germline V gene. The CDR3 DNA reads TGTGCCAGCAGTCCGACAGGGTCCGGAAACACCATATATTTT. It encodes CASSPTGSGNTIYF.

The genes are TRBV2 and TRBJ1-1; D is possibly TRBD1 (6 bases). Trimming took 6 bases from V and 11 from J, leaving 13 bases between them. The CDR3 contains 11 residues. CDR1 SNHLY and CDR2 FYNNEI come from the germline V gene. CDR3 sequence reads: CASRAGVDAFF. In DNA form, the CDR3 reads TGTGCCAGCAGGGCAGGGGTGGATGCTTTCTTT.

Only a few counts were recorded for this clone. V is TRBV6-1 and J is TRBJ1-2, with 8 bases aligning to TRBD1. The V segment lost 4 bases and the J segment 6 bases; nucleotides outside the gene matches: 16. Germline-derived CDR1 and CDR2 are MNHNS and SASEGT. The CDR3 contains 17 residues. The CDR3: CASSGDPAETGDDGYTF. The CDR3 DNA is TGTGCCAGCAGTGGGGACCCCGCCGAGACAGGGGACGATGGCTACACCTTC.

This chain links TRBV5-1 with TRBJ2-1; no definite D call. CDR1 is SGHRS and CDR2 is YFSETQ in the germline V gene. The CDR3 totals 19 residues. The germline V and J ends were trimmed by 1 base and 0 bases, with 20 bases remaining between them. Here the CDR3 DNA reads TGCGCCAGCAGCTTGAAATCGGTAGGGTATCCCTCCTCCTACAATGAGCAGTTCTTC. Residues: CASSLKSVGYPSSYNEQFF. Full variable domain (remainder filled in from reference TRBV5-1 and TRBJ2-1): KAGVTQTPRYLIKTRGQQVTLSCSPISGHRSVSWYQQTPGQGLQFLFEYFSETQRNKGNFPGRFSGRQFSNSRSEMNVSTLELGDSALYLCASSLKSVGYPSSYNEQFFGPGTRLTVL.

DNA of the CDR3: TGTGCCACCTTAAGGGGTTTGGGTCAGCCCCAGCATTTT. This encodes CATLRGLGQPQHF. The chain has TRBV6-1 and TRBJ1-5; maybe TRBD1 (5 bases). With 10 bases removed from V and 6 bases from J, the gap between germline ends came to 16 bases. Germline V gene lookup returns CDR1 MNHNS and CDR2 SASEGT. This CDR3 region has 13 residues.

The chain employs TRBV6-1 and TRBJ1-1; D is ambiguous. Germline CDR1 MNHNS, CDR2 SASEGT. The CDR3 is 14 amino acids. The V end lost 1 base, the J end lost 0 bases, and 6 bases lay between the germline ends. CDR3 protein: CASSEVRLNTEAFF. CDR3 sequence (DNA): TGTGCCAGCAGTGAAGTACGGTTGAACACTGAAGCTTTCTTT.

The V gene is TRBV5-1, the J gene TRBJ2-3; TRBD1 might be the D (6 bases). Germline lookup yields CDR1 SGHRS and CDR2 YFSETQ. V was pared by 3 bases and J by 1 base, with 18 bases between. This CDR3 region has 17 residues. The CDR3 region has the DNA TGCGCCAGCAGCTCTTTCGCAGGGGCTGTCGGCACAGATACGCAGTATTTT. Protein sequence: CASSSFAGAVGTDTQYF.

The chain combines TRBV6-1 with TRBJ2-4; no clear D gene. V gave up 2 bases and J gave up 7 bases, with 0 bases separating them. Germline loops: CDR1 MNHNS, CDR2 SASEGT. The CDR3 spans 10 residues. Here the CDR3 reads CASSENIQYF. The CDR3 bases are TGTGCCAGCAGTGAAAACATTCAGTACTTC.

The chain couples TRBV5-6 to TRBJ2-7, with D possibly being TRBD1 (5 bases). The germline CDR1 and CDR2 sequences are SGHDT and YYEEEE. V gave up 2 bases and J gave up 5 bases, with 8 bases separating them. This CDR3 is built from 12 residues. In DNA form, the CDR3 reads TGTGCCAGCAGCTTAAGGGGCCACGAGCAGTACTTC. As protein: CASSLRGHEQYF.

CDR3 sequence reads: CASSYGVAYEQYF. CDR3 nucleotide sequence: TGTGCCAGCAGTTACGGGGTAGCCTACGAGCAGTACTTC. V is TRBV6-5 and J is TRBJ2-7; D is undetermined. Trimming pared 2 bases from V and 2 bases from J, leaving 7 bases between. Germline V gene lookup returns CDR1 MNHEY and CDR2 SVGAGI. CDR3 length equals 13 residues.

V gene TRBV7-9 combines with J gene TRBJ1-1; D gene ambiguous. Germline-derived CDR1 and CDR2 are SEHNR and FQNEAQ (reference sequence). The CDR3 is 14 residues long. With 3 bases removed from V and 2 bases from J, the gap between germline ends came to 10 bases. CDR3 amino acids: CASSLLESNTEAFF. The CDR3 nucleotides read TGTGCCAGCAGCTTGTTGGAATCAAACACTGAAGCTTTCTTT.

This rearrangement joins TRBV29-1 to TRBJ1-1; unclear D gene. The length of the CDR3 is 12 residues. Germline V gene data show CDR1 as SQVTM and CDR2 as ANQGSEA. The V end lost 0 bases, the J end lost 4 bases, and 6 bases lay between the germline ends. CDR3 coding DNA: TGCAGCGTTGAAGACCCGAGCACTGAAGCTTTCTTT. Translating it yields CSVEDPSTEAFF.

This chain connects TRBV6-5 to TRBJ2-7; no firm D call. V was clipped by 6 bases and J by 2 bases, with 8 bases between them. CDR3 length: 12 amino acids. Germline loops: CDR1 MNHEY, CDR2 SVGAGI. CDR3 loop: CASRSTPYEQYF. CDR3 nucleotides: TGTGCCAGCAGGTCGACCCCCTACGAGCAGTACTTC.

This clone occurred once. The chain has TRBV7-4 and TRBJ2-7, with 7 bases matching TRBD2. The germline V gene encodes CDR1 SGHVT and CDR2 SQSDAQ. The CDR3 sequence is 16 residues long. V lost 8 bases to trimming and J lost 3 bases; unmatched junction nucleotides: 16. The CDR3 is CASWSPLAVFCYEQYF. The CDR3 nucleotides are TGTGCCAGCTGGTCCCCCCTAGCGGTATTTTGCTACGAGCAGTACTTC. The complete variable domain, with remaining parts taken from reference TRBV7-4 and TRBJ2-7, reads GAGVSQSPRYKVAKRGRDVALRCDSISGHVTLYWYRQTLGQGSEVLTYSQSDAQRDKSGRPSGRFSAERPERSVSTLKIQRTEQGDSAVYLCASWSPLAVFCYEQYFGPGTRLTVT.

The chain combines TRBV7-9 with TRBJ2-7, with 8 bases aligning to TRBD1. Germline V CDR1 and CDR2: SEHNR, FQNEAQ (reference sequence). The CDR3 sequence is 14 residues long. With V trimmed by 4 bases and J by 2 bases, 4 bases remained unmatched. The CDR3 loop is CASSWTGFPYEQYF. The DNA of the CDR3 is TGTGCCAGCAGCTGGACAGGGTTTCCCTACGAGCAGTACTTC.

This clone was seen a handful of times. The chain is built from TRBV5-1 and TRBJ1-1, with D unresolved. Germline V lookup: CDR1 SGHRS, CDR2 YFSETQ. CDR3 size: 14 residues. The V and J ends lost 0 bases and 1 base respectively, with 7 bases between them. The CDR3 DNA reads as TGCGCCAGCAGCTTGGAGGGAAAGAACACTGAAGCTTTCTTT. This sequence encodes CASSLEGKNTEAFF.

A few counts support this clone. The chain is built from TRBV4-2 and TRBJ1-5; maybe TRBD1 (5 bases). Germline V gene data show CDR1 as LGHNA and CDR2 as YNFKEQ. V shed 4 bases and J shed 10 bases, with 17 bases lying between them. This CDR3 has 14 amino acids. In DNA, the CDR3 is TGTGCCAGCAGCCCCCGGGACCGGCAAGGACCCCAGCATTTT. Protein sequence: CASSPRDRQGPQHF.

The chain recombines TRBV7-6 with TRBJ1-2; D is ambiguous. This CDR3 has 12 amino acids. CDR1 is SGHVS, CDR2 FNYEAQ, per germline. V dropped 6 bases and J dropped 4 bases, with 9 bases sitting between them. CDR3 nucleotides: TGTGCCAGCAGTTCGGGTGTCTATGGCTACACCTTC. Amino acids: CASSSGVYGYTF.

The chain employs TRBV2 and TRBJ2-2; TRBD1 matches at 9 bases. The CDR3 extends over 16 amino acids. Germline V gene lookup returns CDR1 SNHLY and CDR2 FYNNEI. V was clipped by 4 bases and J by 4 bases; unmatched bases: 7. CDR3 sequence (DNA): TGTGCCAGCAGTGCCTCCGGGACAGGGTTCACCGGGGAGCTGTTTTTT. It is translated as CASSASGTGFTGELFF. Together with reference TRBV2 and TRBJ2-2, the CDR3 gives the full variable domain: EPEVTQTPSHQVTQMGQEVILRCVPISNHLYFYWYRQILGQKVEFLVSFYNNEISEKSEIFDDQFSVERPDGSNFTLKIRSTKLEDSAMYFCASSASGTGFTGELFFGEGSRLTVL.

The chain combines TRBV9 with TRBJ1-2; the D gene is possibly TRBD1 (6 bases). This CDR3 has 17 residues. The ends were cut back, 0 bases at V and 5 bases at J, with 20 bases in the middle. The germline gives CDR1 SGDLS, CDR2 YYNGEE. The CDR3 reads CASSVDSSGDRLYGYTF. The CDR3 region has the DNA TGTGCCAGCAGCGTAGATTCTTCGGGCGACAGGTTATATGGCTACACCTTC. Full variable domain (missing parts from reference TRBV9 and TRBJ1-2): DSGVTQTPKHLITATGQRVTLRCSPRSGDLSVYWYQQSLDQGLQFLIQYYNGEERAKGNILERFSAQQFPDLHSELNLSSLELGDSALYFCASSVDSSGDRLYGYTFGSGTRLTVV.

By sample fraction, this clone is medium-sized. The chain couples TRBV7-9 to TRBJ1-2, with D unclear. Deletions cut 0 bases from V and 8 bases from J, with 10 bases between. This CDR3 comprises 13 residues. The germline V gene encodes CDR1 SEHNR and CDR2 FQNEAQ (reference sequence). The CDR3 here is CASSLAGPQGYTF. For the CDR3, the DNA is TGTGCCAGCAGCTTAGCAGGGCCCCAGGGCTACACCTTC.

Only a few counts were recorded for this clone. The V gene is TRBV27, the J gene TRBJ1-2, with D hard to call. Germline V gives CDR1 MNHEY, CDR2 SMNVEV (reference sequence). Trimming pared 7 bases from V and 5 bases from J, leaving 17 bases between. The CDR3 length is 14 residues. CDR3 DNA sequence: TGTGCCAGCATCCCCCGAGTAGGCGTGTATGGCTACACCTTC. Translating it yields CASIPRVGVYGYTF.

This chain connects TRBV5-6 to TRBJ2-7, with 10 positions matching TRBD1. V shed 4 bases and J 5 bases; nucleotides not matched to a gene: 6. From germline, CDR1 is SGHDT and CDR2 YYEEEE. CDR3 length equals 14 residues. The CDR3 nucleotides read TGTGCCAGCAGCACCGGGACAGGGGTCGACGAGCAGTACTTC. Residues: CASSTGTGVDEQYF.

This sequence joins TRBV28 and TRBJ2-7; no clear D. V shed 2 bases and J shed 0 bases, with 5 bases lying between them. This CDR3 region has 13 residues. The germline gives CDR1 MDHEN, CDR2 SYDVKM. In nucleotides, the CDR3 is TGTGCCAGCAGTTTACAGGTCTCCTACGAGCAGTACTTC. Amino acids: CASSLQVSYEQYF.

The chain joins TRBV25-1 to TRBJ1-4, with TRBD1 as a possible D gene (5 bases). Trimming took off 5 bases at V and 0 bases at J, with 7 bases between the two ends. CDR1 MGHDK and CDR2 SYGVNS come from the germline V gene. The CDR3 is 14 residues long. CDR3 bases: TGTGCCAGCAGTACAGGTTCAACTAATGAAAAACTGTTTTTT. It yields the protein CASSTGSTNEKLFF.

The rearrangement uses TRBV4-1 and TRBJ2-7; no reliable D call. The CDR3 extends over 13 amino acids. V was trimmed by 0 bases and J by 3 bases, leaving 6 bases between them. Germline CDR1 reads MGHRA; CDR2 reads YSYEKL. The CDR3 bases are TGCGCCAGCAGCCAAGATCCAGACTACGAGCAGTACTTC. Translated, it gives CASSQDPDYEQYF.

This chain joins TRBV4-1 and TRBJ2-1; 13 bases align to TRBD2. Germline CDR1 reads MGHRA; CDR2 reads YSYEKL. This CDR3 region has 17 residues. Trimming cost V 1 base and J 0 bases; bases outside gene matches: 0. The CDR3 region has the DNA TGCGCCAGCAGCCAAGGACTAGCGGGGGGCTCCTACAATGAGCAGTTCTTC. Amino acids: CASSQGLAGGSYNEQFF.